The 30 T cell receptor beta chains below were found in one sample sequenced in a study of response to subunit inactivated influenza vaccine. TCRdb re-called the RT-PCR reads with MiXCR, one entry per CDR3 protein. Altogether about 540,000 distinct CDR3 sequences are present, roughly 15% being singletons, with the ten largest covering 11%. Source: PBMCs from blood, taken roughly 12 days after vaccination. Every receptor here comes from a man aged 50-60 years who received an inactivated influenza vaccine.

The rearrangement links TRBV15 to TRBJ1-1, with D uncertain. This CDR3 is built from 13 residues. The V end lost 3 bases, the J end lost 0 bases, and 5 bases lay between the germline ends. The germline CDR1 and CDR2 sequences are LNHNV and YYDKDF (reference sequence). In DNA form, the CDR3 reads TGTGCCACCAGCAGGGATTTGAACACTGAAGCTTTCTTT. Its protein product is CATSRDLNTEAFF. The variable domain in full, with the rest retrieved from reference TRBV15 and TRBJ1-1, is DAMVIQNPRYQVTQFGKPVTLSCSQTLNHNVMYWYQQKSSQAPKLLFHYYDKDFNNEADTPDNFQSRRPNTSFCFLDIRSPGLGDTAMYLCATSRDLNTEAFFGQGTRLTVV.

CDR3 sequence (DNA): TGTGCCACCAAGACTAGCGGTGAAGAGACCCAGTACTTC. Encoded protein: CATKTSGEETQYF. V gene TRBV10-3 combines with J gene TRBJ2-5; TRBD2 aligns across 9 bases. This CDR3 comprises 13 residues. Germline lookup yields CDR1 ENHRY and CDR2 SYGVKD. V shed 10 bases and J 3 bases; nucleotides not matched to a gene: 6.

The CDR3 is CASRPGPTSHQPQHF. Here the CDR3 DNA reads TGTGCCAGCAGACCGGGACCGACCTCCCACCAGCCCCAGCATTTT. The V call is TRBV12-3 or TRBV12-4, the J call TRBJ1-5; D may be TRBD1 (5 bases). The CDR3 runs 15 residues. Trimming pared 6 bases from V and 7 bases from J, leaving 19 bases between.

This clonotype was observed a handful of times. The rearrangement uses TRBV4-1 and TRBJ2-6, with 9 bases fitting TRBD2. This CDR3 is built from 17 residues. Germline V gene data show CDR1 as MGHRA and CDR2 as YSYEKL. Germline trimming cut 3 bases from V and 0 bases from J; bases unmatched to any gene: 3. The CDR3 loop reads CASSHSGGPSGANVLTF. The CDR3 DNA sequence: TGCGCCAGCAGCCATAGCGGGGGACCCTCTGGGGCCAACGTCCTGACTTTC.

CDR3 loop: CASSQEGVYEQYF. The CDR3 bases are TGCGCCAGCAGCCAAGAGGGTGTCTACGAGCAGTACTTC. The rearrangement links TRBV4-1 to TRBJ2-7, with D unclear. Germline V gene sequence: CDR1 MGHRA, CDR2 YSYEKL. The length of the CDR3 is 13 residues. V was trimmed by 0 bases and J by 3 bases, leaving 6 bases between them.

The chain is built from TRBV27 and TRBJ1-1, with a possible D match to TRBD1 (6 bases). With 4 bases removed from V and 1 base from J, the gap between germline ends came to 19 bases. Germline V gene data show CDR1 as MNHEY and CDR2 as SMNVEV (reference sequence). The CDR3 spans 17 residues. The CDR3 sequence is CASSSPSPRGGNTEAFF. The CDR3 DNA follows: TGTGCCAGCAGTTCCCCTTCCCCGCGAGGGGGGAACACTGAAGCTTTCTTT.

This clonotype was detected a few times. The chain has TRBV7-2 and TRBJ2-5; D is unclear. CDR3 length equals 13 residues. CDR1 is SGHTA and CDR2 is FQGNSA in the germline V gene. The V gene lost 5 bases and the J gene lost 1 base, with 8 bases spanning the gap. This CDR3 is CASSQELQETQYF. CDR3 in DNA: TGTGCCAGCAGCCAAGAGCTCCAAGAGACCCAGTACTTC.

J is TRBJ2-7 and V is TRBV16, with TRBD1 as a possible D gene (5 bases). The CDR3 runs 14 residues. V was shortened by 1 base and J by 2 bases, with 9 bases between the two germline ends. Germline V gene data show CDR1 as KGHSY and CDR2 as FQNENV. The CDR3 loop is CASSQYAGTYEQYF. Here the CDR3 DNA reads TGTGCCAGCAGCCAATACGCAGGGACCTACGAGCAGTACTTC.

The rearrangement links TRBV28 to TRBJ2-7; 8 bases match TRBD1. In germline, CDR1 is MDHEN, CDR2 SYDVKM. The trim removed 6 bases at V and 3 bases at J, leaving 4 bases unmatched. The CDR3 is made up of 13 amino acids. This chain's CDR3 is CASRLGQVYEQYF. The CDR3 DNA follows: TGTGCCAGCAGGCTGGGACAGGTCTACGAGCAGTACTTC.

This clonotype was counted a few times. At one end the junction does not follow the germline gene, possibly because of a read error. This chain joins TRBV7-2 and TRBJ2-1, with TRBD2 identical over 11 bases. CDR1 and CDR2 from the germline V gene are SGHTA and FQGNSA. The CDR3 is made up of 15 amino acids. The CDR3 spells CASSLDVAGGPRGVF. The CDR3 nucleotides read TGTGCCAGCAGCTTAGATGTAGCGGGAGGGCCCCGAGGCGTCTTC.

This clonotype was counted a few times. The V call is TRBV5-1, the J call TRBJ2-2, with D perhaps TRBD2 (5 bases). Germline V gives CDR1 SGHRS, CDR2 YFSETQ. This CDR3 has 15 amino acids. The germline V and J ends were trimmed by 1 base and 4 bases, with 11 bases remaining between them. The CDR3 DNA sequence: TGCGCCAGCAGCTTGTCTAGCAGCCTCACCGGGGAGCTGTTTTTT. Protein: CASSLSSSLTGELFF.

The chain is built from TRBV11-1 and TRBJ2-3; 11 bases fit TRBD2. The CDR3 runs to 16 residues. The germline CDR1 and CDR2 sequences are SGHAT and FQDESV (reference sequence). V lost 3 bases to trimming and J lost 2 bases; unmatched junction nucleotides: 4. The CDR3 reads CASSFGTSGYTDTQYF. The DNA for the CDR3 is TGTGCCAGCAGCTTTGGGACTAGCGGATACACAGATACGCAGTATTTT.

In this sample, this clonotype turned up a few times. The V and J genes are TRBV20-1 and TRBJ2-3; D gene ambiguous. The germline gives CDR1 DFQATT, CDR2 SNEGSKA (reference sequence). The CDR3 covers 14 residues. The germline V and J ends were trimmed by 0 bases and 0 bases, with 7 bases remaining between them. The CDR3 is CSAREPRSTDTQYF. The DNA of the CDR3 is TGCAGTGCTAGAGAACCTCGTAGCACAGATACGCAGTATTTT.

At least ten counts were recorded for this clonotype. J is TRBJ2-7 and V is TRBV5-5; 11 bases are a match to TRBD1. Germline V lookup: CDR1 SGHKS, CDR2 YYEKEE (reference sequence). The CDR3 length is 14 residues. V lost 4 bases, J lost 3 bases, and 3 bases stayed unmatched. The CDR3 protein is CASSVGTGGYEQYF. CDR3 DNA: TGTGCCAGCAGCGTCGGGACAGGGGGCTACGAGCAGTACTTC.

This clonotype was seen many times. The chain recombines TRBV4-3 with TRBJ2-3; D is unclear. Germline-derived CDR1 and CDR2 are LGHNA and YSLEER. The CDR3 sequence is 15 residues long. Trimming left V 0 bases short and J 1 base short, with 8 bases between. The chain's CDR3 is CASSQDRPGTDTQYF. The CDR3, as DNA: TGCGCCAGCAGCCAAGATAGGCCGGGCACAGATACGCAGTATTTT.

This clonotype was seen a few times. V is TRBV6-5 and J is TRBJ1-4; no clear D gene. Germline values: CDR1 MNHEY, CDR2 SVGAGI. V shed 2 bases and J shed 10 bases, with 11 bases lying between them. CDR3 size: 13 residues. The DNA for the CDR3 is TGTGCCAGCAGTTACGGACGGAAGGGAAAACTGTTTTTT. Translation: CASSYGRKGKLFF.

The chain links TRBV28 to TRBJ2-3; D is unclear. Trimming removed 1 base at V and 12 bases at J, with 17 bases between. This CDR3 contains 14 residues. Germline-derived CDR1 and CDR2 are MDHEN and SYDVKM. CDR3 residues: CASSLSGAPDRQYF. CDR3 sequence (DNA): TGTGCCAGCAGTTTATCCGGTGCCCCTGACCGCCAGTATTTT.

The chain links TRBV29-1 to TRBJ2-7; no definite D call. This CDR3 has 12 amino acids. The germline V gene has CDR1 SQVTM and CDR2 ANQGSEA. Trimming took off 4 bases at V and 2 bases at J, with 9 bases between the two ends. This chain's CDR3 is CSVVKGPYEQYF. The CDR3 bases are TGCAGCGTTGTAAAGGGCCCCTACGAGCAGTACTTC.

J is TRBJ2-1 and V is TRBV7-9; 7 nucleotides agree with TRBD1. Germline assignment: CDR1 SEHNR and CDR2 FQNEAQ (reference sequence). V was clipped by 6 bases and J by 8 bases; unmatched bases: 1. CDR3 length equals 11 residues. The CDR3 bases are TGTGCCAGCAGAGGGGGCGATGAGCAGTTCTTC. Encoded protein: CASRGGDEQFF.

This rearrangement joins TRBV29-1 to TRBJ2-1, with D unresolved. Germline lookup yields CDR1 SQVTM and CDR2 ANQGSEA. The CDR3 runs to 15 residues. V dropped 0 bases and J dropped 0 bases, with 9 bases sitting between them. In DNA, the CDR3 is TGCAGCGTTGAAGATCCCCCGGCCTCCTACAATGAGCAGTTCTTC. This encodes CSVEDPPASYNEQFF.

In its sample, this clonotype was seen a few times. The J gene is TRBJ2-1, the V gene TRBV12-3 or TRBV12-4; TRBD2 agrees at 9 bases. The CDR3 contains 15 residues. J gave up 9 bases and V 5 bases, and 11 bases lay outside the gene matches. CDR3 sequence: CASSPRRLAGSEQFF. CDR3 nucleotides: TGTGCCAGCAGTCCCAGGCGGCTAGCGGGAAGTGAGCAGTTCTTC.

This clonotype was observed a few times. The chain employs TRBV10-3 and TRBJ2-3, with 10 bases matching TRBD2. Germline-derived CDR1 and CDR2 are ENHRY and SYGVKD. The CDR3 has 16 amino acids. The trim removed 5 bases at V and 1 base at J, leaving 6 bases unmatched. CDR3 residues: CAISRSGGAGTDTQYF. The CDR3 region has the DNA TGTGCCATCAGTCGAAGCGGGGGGGCCGGCACAGATACGCAGTATTTT.

This clonotype has more than one count but fewer than ten. The chain combines TRBV20-1 with TRBJ2-6, with 8 nucleotides matching TRBD1. Germline V gives CDR1 DFQATT, CDR2 SNEGSKA (reference sequence). V lost 5 bases and J lost 4; bases outside the gene matches: 7. This CDR3 spans 15 amino acids. The CDR3 region is CSAFTRGLGANVLTF. The CDR3 DNA sequence: TGCAGTGCTTTTACCAGGGGGCTCGGGGCCAACGTCCTGACTTTC.

This clonotype was observed at least ten times. In DNA form, the CDR3 reads TGTGCCAGCAGCTTATCAGGGACTGACTATGGCTACACCTTC. This translates into CASSLSGTDYGYTF. The chain combines TRBV7-9 with TRBJ1-2; tentative D call: TRBD1 (5 bases). CDR1 and CDR2 (germline): SEHNR, FQNEAQ (reference sequence). V lost 2 bases, J lost 3 bases, and 10 bases lay in between. The length of the CDR3 is 14 residues.

A few counts support this clonotype. The rearrangement links TRBV27 to TRBJ2-1; possibly TRBD2 for D (5 bases). V dropped 1 base and J dropped 0 bases, with 10 bases sitting between them. This CDR3 spans 16 amino acids. The germline gives CDR1 MNHEY, CDR2 SMNVEV (reference sequence). Here the CDR3 DNA reads TGTGCCAGCAGTTTATTGTTGGGGAGCTCCTACAATGAGCAGTTCTTC. Amino acids: CASSLLLGSSYNEQFF.

The chain carries TRBV2 and TRBJ2-7, with 13 bases matching TRBD2. CDR1 and CDR2 (germline): SNHLY, FYNNEI. Germline trimming cut 8 bases from V and 2 bases from J; bases unmatched to any gene: 12. The CDR3 spans 17 residues. The CDR3 coding sequence is TGTGCCAGCTCTAAAAGACTAGCGGGAGGAATCGCCTACGAGCAGTACTTC. As protein: CASSKRLAGGIAYEQYF.

This clonotype turned up a few times. This chain links TRBV6-2 or TRBV6-3 with TRBJ2-7; 10 bases agree with TRBD1. The CDR3 consists of 15 residues. Germline V gene lookup returns CDR1 MNHEY and CDR2 SVGEGT. The V segment lost 2 bases and the J segment 4 bases; nucleotides outside the gene matches: 5. In nucleotides, the CDR3 is TGTGCCAGCAGTTACGACAGGGGGCTAGGATACGAGCAGTACTTC. Encoded protein: CASSYDRGLGYEQYF.

The V call is TRBV6-5, the J call TRBJ2-2; 12 bases agree with TRBD2. The CDR3 is 16 amino acids. Germline CDR1 is MNHEY and CDR2 is SVGAGI. Trimming took 0 bases from V and 7 from J; bases not matched to a gene: 3. The CDR3 region has the DNA TGTGCCAGCAGTTACTCTCTAGCGGGGGGGCACGGGGAGCTGTTTTTT. This translates into CASSYSLAGGHGELFF.

This clonotype was counted between two and nine times. The rearrangement uses TRBV9 and TRBJ2-7; TRBD1 is a possible D gene (5 bases). The CDR3 has 13 amino acids. Germline CDR1 is SGDLS and CDR2 is YYNGEE. V lost 0 bases to trimming and J lost 6 bases, with 10 bases between them. CDR3 bases: TGTGCCAGCAGCGTAGAACAGGATAGCGAGCAGTACTTC. The encoded protein is CASSVEQDSEQYF. Complete variable domain (other parts from reference TRBV9 and TRBJ2-7): DSGVTQTPKHLITATGQRVTLRCSPRSGDLSVYWYQQSLDQGLQFLIQYYNGEERAKGNILERFSAQQFPDLHSELNLSSLELGDSALYFCASSVEQDSEQYFGPGTRLTVT.

This clonotype was seen many times. J is TRBJ1-4 and V is TRBV12-3 or TRBV12-4; D is unclear. The CDR3 has 14 amino acids. V was clipped by 5 bases and J by 11 bases, with 18 bases between them. DNA for the CDR3: TGTGCCAGCAGTACTGACATGATAGTTGGGAAACTGTTTTTT. Encoded protein: CASSTDMIVGKLFF.